This paragraph reports one TCR beta chain. Antigen unknown. The record originates from a study of T cells expressing NK-cell markers. Looking at the study overall: Obtained from sorted CD3+CD56+NKG2C+, CD3+CD56+NKG2C- and CD3+CD56-NKG2C+ T cells were the TCR beta repertoires.

Findings and caveats of the study: Among CD8+ T cells from over 5 donors, dominant NKG2C+ clonotypes accounted for 1.0-7.0%.

TCRdb re-called the 5' RACE reads; every CDR3 protein appears as one record, without DNA. The table gives roughly 420,000 distinct CDR3 sequences; the top ten clones make up roughly 8% of it. This CDR3 has 16 amino acids. CDR1 and CDR2 (germline): DFQATT, SNEGSKA (reference sequence). The origin of this receptor is a woman between 18 and 75 years old in good health. Sequencing was performed on blood T cells: a sorted CD56 or NKG2C T cell subset, CD4+ or CD8+ T cells, or bulk PBMC T cells (not recorded which). The rearrangement joins TRBV20-1 to TRBJ2-1; TCRdb's D gene call, TRBD1, goes unchecked for lack of DNA. CDR3 amino acids: CSARAIVASGYNEQFF.